The present TCR beta chain was sequenced within a study of blood T cell repertoires in COVID-19. Study background: Some COVID-19 samples were acute and others convalescent; all came from the United States, Italy and Spain. T cells, B-cell-depleted T cells, or PBMCs supplied cDNA or gDNA.

V lost 6 bases, J lost 9 bases, and 8 bases stayed unmatched. This CDR3 is 14 amino acids long. Per the germline V gene, CDR1 is SNHLY and CDR2 is FYNNEI. Per the original data handling: Quantification of nucleated cells was approximated via reference gene primer amplification. TCRdb's copy holds only in-frame clones and misses some; the assay was immunoSEQ multiplex PCR. V and J calls and clone size follow that table, whereas D and trimming were derived from the DNA. The repertoire holds tens of thousands of clones, with 84% as singletons. The receptor comes from a man between 45 and 60 years old with active COVID-19. Sample: peripheral blood. The chain carries TRBV2 and TRBJ2-1, with TRBD2 identical over 10 bases. This CDR3 reads CASRKRGGIGEQFF. The CDR3, as DNA: TGTGCCAGCAGGAAGCGGGGGGGCATAGGTGAGCAGTTCTTC.